This entry features one T cell receptor (beta chain) sequence. Its target is unknown. The source of the sample is a study of shared clonotypes between healthy human individuals. Overall study findings and caveats: Memory subsets had estimated richness that was generally smaller than that of naive subsets.

V dropped 2 bases and J dropped 0 bases, with 13 bases sitting between them. The CDR3 covers 16 residues. Germline loops: CDR1 MDHEN, CDR2 SYDVKM. TCRdb keeps only in-frame clones here, not all; method: immunoSEQ multiplex PCR. The sample carries around 990,000 clones, about 80% recorded once. The chain couples TRBV28 to TRBJ1-1; D is unresolved. This receptor was identified in a man younger than 35 in good health. Some clones in this sample may be carry-over from other donors' samples. The specimen sequenced was memory CD4+ T cells from PBMCs. The subset was: CD45RA-negative fraction. CDR3 nucleotide sequence: TGTGCCAGCAGTTTAAGGCTTACGGGGATGAACACTGAAGCTTTCTTT. It yields the protein CASSLRLTGMNTEAFF.